Many counts were recorded for the clone carrying this T cell receptor beta chain. Unique molecular identifiers were built into the TCRbeta library. From the PCR reads, TCRdb called clonotypes with MiXCR, one entry per CDR3 protein. The table includes approximately 420,000 distinct CDR3 sequences, approximately 11% detected once. CDR3 size: 13 residues. Trimming pared 7 bases from V and 5 bases from J, leaving 17 bases between. Germline V CDR1 and CDR2: SQVTM, ANQGSEA. The record originates from a study of T-cell reconstitution after alpha-beta-depleted transplantation in children. This clonotype was sampled from a human donor who donated a stem cell graft to a child with acute myeloid leukemia. The J gene is TRBJ1-1, the V gene TRBV29-1, with unresolved D. This sample comprised PBMCs from the stem cell graft donor, obtained from the stem cell graft. CDR3 sequence: CSARGVGRTEAFF. The CDR3 region has the DNA TGCAGCGCCCGCGGGGTGGGGAGGACTGAAGCTTTCTTT.